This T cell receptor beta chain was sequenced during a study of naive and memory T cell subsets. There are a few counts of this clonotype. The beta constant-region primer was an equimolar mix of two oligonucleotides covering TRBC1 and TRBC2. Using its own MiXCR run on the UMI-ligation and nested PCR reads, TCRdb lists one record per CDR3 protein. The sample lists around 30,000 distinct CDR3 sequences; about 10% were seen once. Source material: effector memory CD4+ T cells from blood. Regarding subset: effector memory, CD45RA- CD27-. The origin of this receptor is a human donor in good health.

The CDR3 region is CAIGQGLRTNYEQYF. The CDR3 nucleotides are TGTGCCATCGGACAGGGCTTACGGACAAACTACGAGCAGTACTTC. The chain joins TRBV10-3 to TRBJ2-7, with TRBD1 identical over 8 bases. Germline V lookup: CDR1 ENHRY, CDR2 SYGVKD. V trimming: 8 bases; J trimming: 3 bases; junction bases outside the gene matches: 12. The CDR3 extends over 15 amino acids.